A single sample is the source of the 13 T cell receptor beta chains below, sequenced in a study of PD-1 blockade in classical Hodgkin lymphoma. The table came from immunoSEQ multiplex PCR; TCRdb's copy has only in-frame clones and leaves some out. The table shows fewer than 15,000 clones, with more than 75% occurring only once. No patient escaped relapse after autologous stem cell transplantation, and brentuximab vedotin exposure varied. The material sequenced was peripheral blood mononuclear cells (PBMCs), taken at baseline. The receptors were gathered from a human donor with classical Hodgkin lymphoma.

This chain uses TRBV6-5 with TRBJ2-1; TRBD2 is a possible D gene (6 bases). V lost 5 bases and J 6 bases, leaving 14 bases between the germline ends. The CDR3 contains 14 residues. CDR1 and CDR2 (germline): MNHEY, SVGAGI. CDR3 DNA sequence: TGTGCCAGCAGTCTAGGACTATCCCTCAATGAGCAGTTCTTC. Protein: CASSLGLSLNEQFF.

The V gene is TRBV29-1, the J gene TRBJ1-1; TRBD1 agrees at 8 bases. V lost 7 bases, J lost 10 bases, and 11 bases stayed unmatched. This CDR3 region has 12 residues. Per germline, CDR1 SQVTM and CDR2 ANQGSEA. CDR3 sequence (DNA): TGCAGCGCCTATGGACAGGGTGATGGAGCTTTCTTT. This encodes CSAYGQGDGAFF. The whole variable domain, remainder taken from reference TRBV29-1 and TRBJ1-1, is SAVISQKPSRDICQRGTSLTIQCQVDSQVTMMFWYRQQPGQSLTLIATANQGSEATYESGFVIDKFPISRPNLTFSTLTVSNMSPEDSSIYLCSAYGQGDGAFFGQGTRLTVV.

The chain is built from TRBV6-5 and TRBJ2-5; 10 bases agree with TRBD1. The V gene's germline CDR1 is MNHEY and CDR2 SVGAGI. V lost 1 base to trimming and J lost 2 bases; unmatched junction nucleotides: 4. There are 16 residues in the CDR3. The CDR3 reads CASSYFGTGEQETQYF. The CDR3 region has the DNA TGTGCCAGCAGTTACTTCGGGACAGGGGAACAAGAGACCCAGTACTTC.

The chain couples TRBV19 to TRBJ1-5, with 9 nucleotides matching TRBD1. The germline gives CDR1 LNHDA, CDR2 SQIVND (reference sequence). Trimming removed 5 bases from V and 0 bases from J; junction bases left unmatched: 5. This CDR3 has 16 amino acids. The CDR3 region has the DNA TGTGCCAGTAGTTTCCAGACAGGGGGTAGCAATCAGCCCCAGCATTTT. Its translation is CASSFQTGGSNQPQHF.

The genes are TRBV30 and TRBJ2-3, with D maybe TRBD2 (6 bases). This CDR3 contains 14 residues. CDR1 GTSNPN and CDR2 SVGIG come from the germline V gene (reference sequence). The V end lost 8 bases, the J end lost 3 bases, and 18 bases lay between the germline ends. As DNA, the CDR3 is TGTGCCGGGATTGGATCGGGGGTTACAGATACGCAGTATTTT. It yields the protein CAGIGSGVTDTQYF.

The chain combines TRBV28 with TRBJ2-3; the match to TRBD2 covers 10 bases. V lost 8 bases, J lost 5 bases, and 7 bases stayed unmatched. The CDR3 length is 14 residues. CDR1 is MDHEN, CDR2 SYDVKM, per germline. The CDR3 bases are TGTGCCAGCGTCCTAGCGGGAGTGAAAGATACGCAGTATTTT. It codes for CASVLAGVKDTQYF. The whole variable domain, filled in from reference TRBV28 and TRBJ2-3, reads DVKVTQSSRYLVKRTGEKVFLECVQDMDHENMFWYRQDPGLGLRLIYFSYDVKMKEKGDIPEGYSVSREKKERFSLILESASTNQTSMYLCASVLAGVKDTQYFGPGTRLTVL.

This clone has only one observation. The chain uses TRBV10-2 and TRBJ2-5; 7 bases map to TRBD2. The junction had 6 bases not matched to a gene; V was cut back by 0 bases and J by 5 bases. In germline, CDR1 is WSHSY, CDR2 SAAADI. The CDR3 runs to 15 residues. The chain's CDR3 is CASSESTSAKETQYF. The CDR3 nucleotides are TGCGCCAGCAGTGAGTCCACTAGCGCTAAGGAGACCCAGTACTTC.

V gene TRBV11-3 combines with J gene TRBJ2-3, with no clear D. CDR3 length equals 13 residues. CDR1 is SGHNT and CDR2 is YENEEA in the germline V gene. Deletions cut 4 bases from V and 3 bases from J, with 8 bases between. Here the CDR3 DNA reads TGTGCCAGCAGCTCGGGCTTAACAGATACGCAGTATTTT. Residues: CASSSGLTDTQYF.

On this clone itself: This probably arose from a read error, given a far larger clone one base away. The chain's CDR3 is CASSLLNQPDTEAFF. The CDR3 nucleotides are TGTGCCAGCAGCTTGCTTAATCAGCCAGACACTGAAGCTTTCTTT. The genes are TRBV5-8 and TRBJ1-1, with D unresolved. CDR3 size: 15 residues. Germline loops: CDR1 SGHTS, CDR2 YDEGEE. Trimming pared 1 base from V and 3 bases from J, leaving 13 bases between. Based on the CDR3 plus reference TRBV5-8 and TRBJ1-1, the full variable domain is EAGVTQSPTHLIKTRGQQATLRCSPISGHTSVYWYQQALGLGLQFLLWYDEGEERNRGNFPPRFSGRQFPNYSSELNVNALELEDSALYLCASSLLNQPDTEAFFGQGTRLTVV.

The rearrangement links TRBV6-1 to TRBJ2-3; 8 positions match TRBD1. CDR3 length: 14 residues. Trimming removed 8 bases from V and 3 bases from J; junction bases left unmatched: 7. Germline V CDR1 and CDR2: MNHNS, SASEGT. DNA of the CDR3: TGTGCCAGCGTTCAGGGGGCGGTGACAGATACGCAGTATTTT. This codes for CASVQGAVTDTQYF.

This clone was seen just once. The rearrangement links TRBV13 to TRBJ1-5, with D perhaps TRBD1 (5 bases). This CDR3 has 15 amino acids. From germline, CDR1 is PRHDT and CDR2 FYEKMQ (reference sequence). V shed 4 bases and J shed 7 bases, with 17 bases lying between them. The CDR3 DNA reads as TGTGCCAGCAGCTCGTCGTCGAGAAAGGGGCAGCCCCAGCATTTT. It is translated as CASSSSSRKGQPQHF.

This rearrangement joins TRBV5-1 to TRBJ1-2, with 10 bases aligning to TRBD1. This CDR3 has 14 amino acids. Germline-derived CDR1 and CDR2 are SGHRS and YFSETQ. Trimming at V came to 4 bases and at J to 4 bases, leaving 4 bases not matched to a gene. CDR3 bases: TGCGCCAGCAGCGGCCGGGACAGGGGCTATGGCTACACCTTC. Translated, it gives CASSGRDRGYGYTF.

This clone has just one count. J is TRBJ2-1 and V is TRBV18, with TRBD2 identical over 7 bases. The CDR3 is made up of 16 amino acids. Germline V CDR1 and CDR2: KGHSH, LQKENI. Trimming cost V 2 bases and J 6 bases; bases outside gene matches: 10. In DNA form, the CDR3 reads TGTGCCAGCTCACCAAATCCAGCGGGATATTCCAATGAGCAGTTCTTC. This codes for CASSPNPAGYSNEQFF.